These 12 T cell receptor beta chains were all obtained from the same sample, sequenced in a study of CD8+ T cells in alopecia areata. In each case, RNA was isolated and then reverse transcribed into cDNA as the sequencing template. The method was immunoSEQ multiplex PCR; TCRdb's version includes in-frame clones alone and lacks a portion of them. The table has some 110,000 clones, around two fifths seen once. The sample was CD4+ T cells sorted from blood. These TCRs come from a human donor with alopecia areata.

The rearrangement links TRBV29-1 to TRBJ2-3; TRBD1 matches 9 bases. CDR3 length equals 17 residues. Germline-derived CDR1 and CDR2 are SQVTM and ANQGSEA. Trimming cost V 4 bases and J 2 bases; bases outside gene matches: 13. For the CDR3, the DNA is TGCAGCGTTGGGAGAGGGGACAGGGTTCTTTACACAGATACGCAGTATTTT. Protein: CSVGRGDRVLYTDTQYF.

The chain couples TRBV19 to TRBJ1-1; D perhaps matches TRBD1 (6 bases). The CDR3 covers 13 residues. V lost 7 bases and J 5 bases, leaving 14 bases between the germline ends. Germline loops: CDR1 LNHDA, CDR2 SQIVND (reference sequence). The CDR3 is CASNGRGLTEAFF. DNA for the CDR3: TGTGCCAGTAATGGCAGGGGCCTAACTGAAGCTTTCTTT.

The chain links TRBV30 to TRBJ2-1, with 7 positions matching TRBD2. V dropped 5 bases and J dropped 7; count of bases not matched to a gene: 2. The CDR3 has 11 residues. CDR1 is GTSNPN and CDR2 is SVGIG in the germline V gene (reference sequence). CDR3 residues: CAWGGGNEQFF. CDR3 nucleotide sequence: TGTGCCTGGGGGGGAGGGAATGAGCAGTTCTTC.

The chain recombines TRBV7-3 with TRBJ1-2, with TRBD1 matching 9 bases. Per germline, CDR1 SGHTA and CDR2 FQGTGA. With 5 bases clipped from V and 6 bases from J, the junction kept 4 bases outside the gene matches. The CDR3 length is 13 residues. CDR3 coding DNA: TGTGCCAGCAGCGGAACAGGGGGCAATGGCTACACCTTC. This encodes CASSGTGGNGYTF.

V and J are TRBV5-1 and TRBJ2-1, with D possibly matching TRBD2 (5 bases). V was cut by 4 bases and J by 10 bases, with 18 bases left in between. In germline, CDR1 is SGHRS, CDR2 YFSETQ. CDR3 length: 14 amino acids. This chain's CDR3 is CASSPSIPREEQFF. Here the CDR3 DNA reads TGCGCCAGCAGCCCCTCAATACCCCGGGAAGAGCAGTTCTTC.

The CDR3 sequence: CASRSPGTSPNIQYF. The DNA of the CDR3 is TGTGCCAGCAGGTCTCCCGGGACTAGTCCAAACATTCAGTACTTC. This sequence joins TRBV28 and TRBJ2-4; 8 nucleotides agree with TRBD2. Germline V gene sequence: CDR1 MDHEN, CDR2 SYDVKM. This CDR3 has 15 amino acids. V trimming: 6 bases; J trimming: 6 bases; junction bases outside the gene matches: 10.

This clone was seen a handful of times. V and J are TRBV20-1 and TRBJ1-1; no reliable D call. CDR1 DFQATT and CDR2 SNEGSKA come from the germline V gene (reference sequence). The CDR3 runs to 11 residues. The V end lost 1 base, the J end lost 7 bases, and 7 bases lay between the germline ends. The CDR3 region is CSARGVGEAFF. The CDR3 nucleotides are TGCAGTGCTAGAGGCGTCGGTGAAGCTTTCTTT.

This clone showed up just a few times. The genes are TRBV4-1 and TRBJ2-3; the D gene is possibly TRBD2 (5 bases). The CDR3 is 14 amino acids. V was shortened by 0 bases and J by 4 bases, with 8 bases between the two germline ends. Germline CDR1 reads MGHRA; CDR2 reads YSYEKL. CDR3 in amino acids: CASSQEWTSDTQYF. DNA for the CDR3: TGCGCCAGCAGCCAAGAATGGACTTCAGATACGCAGTATTTT.

This clone was detected only a few times. This chain connects TRBV30 to TRBJ2-1; TRBD1 matches at 7 bases. The CDR3 length is 13 residues. Germline trimming cut 8 bases from V and 4 bases from J; bases unmatched to any gene: 8. Germline-derived CDR1 and CDR2 are GTSNPN and SVGIG (reference sequence). This CDR3 reads CARSRGQYNEQFF. CDR3 in DNA: TGTGCCCGGTCAAGGGGGCAGTACAATGAGCAGTTCTTC.

This rearrangement joins TRBV29-1 to TRBJ2-5; 8 bases are a match to TRBD1. Per germline, CDR1 SQVTM and CDR2 ANQGSEA. This CDR3 comprises 14 residues. The V segment lost 4 bases and the J segment 5 bases; nucleotides outside the gene matches: 9. The CDR3 DNA sequence: TGCAGCGTTGGGGCAGGGGGCGGTTTGGAGACCCAGTACTTC. It codes for CSVGAGGGLETQYF.

The J gene is TRBJ2-3, the V gene TRBV7-9, with TRBD2 identical over 7 bases. The V segment lost 0 bases and the J segment 2 bases; nucleotides outside the gene matches: 8. Per the germline V gene, CDR1 is SEHNR and CDR2 is FQNEAQ (reference sequence). The CDR3 runs 17 residues. CDR3 coding DNA: TGTGCCAGCAGCTTAGCGGCTAGCGGATCTGACACAGATACGCAGTATTTT. Its translation: CASSLAASGSDTDTQYF.

This sequence joins TRBV9 and TRBJ2-5; D may match TRBD1 or TRBD2 (5 bases each). Germline lookup yields CDR1 SGDLS and CDR2 YYNGEE. V lost 0 bases, J lost 1 base, and 13 bases lay in between. The CDR3 sequence is 16 residues long. The CDR3 region has the DNA TGTGCCAGCAGCGTAGAAGTATCCGGGGCCCAAGAGACCCAGTACTTC. Translating it yields CASSVEVSGAQETQYF.